The 7 T cell receptor beta chains listed next were all sequenced from one sample in a study of STAT5B mutations in CD4+ large granular lymphocyte leukemia. Assay used: immunoSEQ multiplex PCR; TCRdb lists only in-frame clones, some missing. The table lists tens of thousands of clones, under 80% of them singletons, with roughly 3.3% in the top ten. The specimen was CD4+ T cells from blood buffy coats. These receptors came from a human donor in good health.

The chain recombines TRBV19 with TRBJ2-7; no reliable D call. V lost 3 bases, J lost 3 bases, and 9 bases lay in between. Germline CDR1 and CDR2: LNHDA and SQIVND (reference sequence). This CDR3 region has 13 residues. CDR3 loop: CASSIQGFYEQYF. CDR3 bases: TGTGCCAGTAGTATTCAAGGTTTCTACGAGCAGTACTTC.

This clone was observed a few times. The chain joins TRBV6-1 to TRBJ2-7; 9 nucleotides align to TRBD1. V was clipped by 3 bases and J by 8 bases; unmatched bases: 8. CDR1 is MNHNS and CDR2 is SASEGT in the germline V gene. This CDR3 comprises 14 residues. The CDR3 DNA is TGTGCCAGCAGTGACGGGACAGGGTTGGTTCAGCAGTACTTC. Amino acids: CASSDGTGLVQQYF.

The chain uses TRBV7-2 and TRBJ2-1, with D possibly being TRBD1 or TRBD2 (5 bases each). The length of the CDR3 is 15 residues. V was trimmed by 0 bases and J by 4 bases, leaving 10 bases between them. Germline V gene sequence: CDR1 SGHTA, CDR2 FQGNSA. This chain's CDR3 is CASSLAGERYNEQFF. For the CDR3, the DNA is TGTGCCAGCAGCTTAGCGGGGGAGAGGTACAATGAGCAGTTCTTC. The full variable domain, rest sourced from reference TRBV7-2 and TRBJ2-1, is GAGVSQSPSNKVTEKGKDVELRCDPISGHTALYWYRQSLGQGLEFLIYFQGNSAPDKSGLPSDRFSAERTGGSVSTLTIQRTQQEDSAVYLCASSLAGERYNEQFFGPGTRLTVL.

V gene TRBV7-2 combines with J gene TRBJ2-2; 12 bases fit TRBD2. CDR1 SGHTA and CDR2 FQGNSA come from the germline V gene. With 5 bases clipped from V and 2 bases from J, the junction kept 6 bases outside the gene matches. The CDR3 loop spans 17 amino acids. The CDR3 region has the DNA TGTGCCAGCAGCCGACTAGCGGGAGTTGGTAACACCGGGGAGCTGTTTTTT. Protein product: CASSRLAGVGNTGELFF.

This chain links TRBV11-2 with TRBJ2-1; 7 bases agree with TRBD2. V shed 5 bases and J 4 bases; nucleotides not matched to a gene: 8. The CDR3 is 15 residues long. Germline V gene lookup returns CDR1 SGHAT and CDR2 FQNNGV. CDR3: CASSPGGGYYNEQFF. CDR3 bases: TGTGCCAGCAGCCCTGGGGGGGGATATTACAATGAGCAGTTCTTC.

The chain carries TRBV28 and TRBJ2-5; D is tentatively TRBD1 or TRBD2 (5 bases each). V shed 2 bases and J shed 5 bases, with 9 bases lying between them. This CDR3 comprises 13 residues. Germline loops: CDR1 MDHEN, CDR2 SYDVKM. The CDR3 loop is CASSLLGRETQYF. Here the CDR3 DNA reads TGTGCCAGCAGTTTACTGGGACGGGAGACCCAGTACTTC.

This clone was counted only a few times. The rearrangement uses TRBV7-2 and TRBJ1-4, with a weak D call TRBD1 (6 bases). Germline-derived CDR1 and CDR2 are SGHTA and FQGNSA. Trimming stripped 1 base from V and 8 bases from J, with 11 bases between. CDR3 length: 14 amino acids. The CDR3 sequence: CASSLGGTSEKLFF. The CDR3 bases are TGTGCCAGCAGCTTAGGCGGGACAAGCGAAAAACTGTTTTTT. The whole variable domain, filled in from reference TRBV7-2 and TRBJ1-4, reads GAGVSQSPSNKVTEKGKDVELRCDPISGHTALYWYRQSLGQGLEFLIYFQGNSAPDKSGLPSDRFSAERTGGSVSTLTIQRTQQEDSAVYLCASSLGGTSEKLFFGSGTQLSVL.